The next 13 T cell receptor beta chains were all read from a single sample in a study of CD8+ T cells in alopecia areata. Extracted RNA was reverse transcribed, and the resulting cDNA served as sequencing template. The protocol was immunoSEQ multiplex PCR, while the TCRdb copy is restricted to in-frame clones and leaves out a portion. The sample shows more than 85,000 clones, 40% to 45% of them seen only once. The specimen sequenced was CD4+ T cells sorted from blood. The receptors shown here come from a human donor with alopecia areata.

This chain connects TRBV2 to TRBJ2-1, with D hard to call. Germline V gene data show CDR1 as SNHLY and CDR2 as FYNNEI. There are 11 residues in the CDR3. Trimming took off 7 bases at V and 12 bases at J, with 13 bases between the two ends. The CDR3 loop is CASTIETWQFF. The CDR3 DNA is TGTGCCAGCACAATCGAGACTTGGCAGTTCTTC.

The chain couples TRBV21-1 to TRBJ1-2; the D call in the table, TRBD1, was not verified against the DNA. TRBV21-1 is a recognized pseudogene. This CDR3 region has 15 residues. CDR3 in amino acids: CASSKDPGQRSGYTF. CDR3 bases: TGTGCCAGCAGCAAAGATCCAGGGCAACGAAGTGGCTACACCTTC.

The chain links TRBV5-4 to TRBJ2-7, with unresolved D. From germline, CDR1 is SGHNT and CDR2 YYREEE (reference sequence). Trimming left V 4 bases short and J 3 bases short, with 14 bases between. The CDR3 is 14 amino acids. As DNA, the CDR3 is TGTGCCAGCAGCGCGGACGGGCCCCGCTACGAGCAGTACTTC. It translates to CASSADGPRYEQYF.

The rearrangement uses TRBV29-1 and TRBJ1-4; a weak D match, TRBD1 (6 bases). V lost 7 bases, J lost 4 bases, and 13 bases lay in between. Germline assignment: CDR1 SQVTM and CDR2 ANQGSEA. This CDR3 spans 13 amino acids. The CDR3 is CSAPTGFNEKLFF. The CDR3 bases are TGCAGCGCTCCGACAGGTTTTAATGAAAAACTGTTTTTT.

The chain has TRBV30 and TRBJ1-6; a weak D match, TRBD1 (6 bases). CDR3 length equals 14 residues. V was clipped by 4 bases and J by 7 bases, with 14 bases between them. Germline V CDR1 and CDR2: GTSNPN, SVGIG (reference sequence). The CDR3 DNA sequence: TGTGCCTGGACTACAGGGTCGGGAAATTCACCCCTCCACTTT. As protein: CAWTTGSGNSPLHF.

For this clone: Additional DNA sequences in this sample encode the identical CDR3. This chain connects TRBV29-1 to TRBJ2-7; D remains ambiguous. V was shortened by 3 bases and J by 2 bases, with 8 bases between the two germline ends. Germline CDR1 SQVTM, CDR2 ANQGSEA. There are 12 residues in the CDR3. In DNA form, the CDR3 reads TGCAGCGTTGAGACTGGGACCTACGAGCAGTACTTC. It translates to CSVETGTYEQYF.

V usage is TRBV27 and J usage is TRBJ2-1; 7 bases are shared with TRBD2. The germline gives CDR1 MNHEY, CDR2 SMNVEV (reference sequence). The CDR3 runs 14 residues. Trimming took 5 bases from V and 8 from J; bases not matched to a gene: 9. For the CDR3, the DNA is TGTGCCAGCAGTCAACTGGGAGGGGCCCATGAGCAGTTCTTC. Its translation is CASSQLGGAHEQFF.

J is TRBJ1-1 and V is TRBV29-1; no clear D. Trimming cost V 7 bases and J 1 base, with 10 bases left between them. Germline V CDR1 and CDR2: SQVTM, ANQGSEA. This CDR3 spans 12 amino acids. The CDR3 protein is CSAVAWNTEAFF. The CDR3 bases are TGCAGCGCGGTAGCATGGAACACTGAAGCTTTCTTT.

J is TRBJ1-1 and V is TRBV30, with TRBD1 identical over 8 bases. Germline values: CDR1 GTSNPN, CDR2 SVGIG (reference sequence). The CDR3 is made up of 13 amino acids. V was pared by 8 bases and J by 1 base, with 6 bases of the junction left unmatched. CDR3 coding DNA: TGTGCCGGAAGGGACAGGAAGAACACTGAAGCTTTCTTT. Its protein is CAGRDRKNTEAFF.

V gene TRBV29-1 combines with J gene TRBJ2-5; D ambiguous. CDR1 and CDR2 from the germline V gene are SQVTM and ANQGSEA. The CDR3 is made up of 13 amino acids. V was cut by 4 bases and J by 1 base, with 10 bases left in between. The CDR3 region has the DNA TGCAGCGTTGGGTTGAGGACCCAAGAGACCCAGTACTTC. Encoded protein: CSVGLRTQETQYF.

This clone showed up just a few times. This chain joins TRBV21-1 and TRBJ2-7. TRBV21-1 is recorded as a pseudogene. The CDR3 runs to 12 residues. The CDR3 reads CASSKVMGVVNF. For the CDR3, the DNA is TGTGCCAGCAGCAAAGTGATGGGGGTAGTGAACTTC.

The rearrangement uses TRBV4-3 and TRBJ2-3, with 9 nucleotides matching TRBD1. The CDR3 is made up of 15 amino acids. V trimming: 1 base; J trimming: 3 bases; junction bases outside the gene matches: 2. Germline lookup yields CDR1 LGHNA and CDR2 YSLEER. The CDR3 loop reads CASSQVTGGTDTQYF. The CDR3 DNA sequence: TGCGCCAGCAGCCAAGTGACAGGGGGTACAGATACGCAGTATTTT.

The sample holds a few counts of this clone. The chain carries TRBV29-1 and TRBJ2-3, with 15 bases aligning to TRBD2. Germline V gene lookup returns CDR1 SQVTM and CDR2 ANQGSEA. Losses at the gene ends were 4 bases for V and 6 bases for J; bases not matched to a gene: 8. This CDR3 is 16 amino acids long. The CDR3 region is CSVANPGTSGRDTQYF. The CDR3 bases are TGCAGCGTTGCAAATCCCGGGACTAGCGGGAGGGATACGCAGTATTTT.